This paragraph reports one TCR beta chain. The antigen remains unidentified. The table came from immunoSEQ multiplex PCR; TCRdb's copy has only in-frame clones and leaves some out. This table has 400,000 to 500,000 clones, 89% appearing once. This sample was included in a study of Ad26.COV2.S vaccination and SARS-CoV-2 variants. Study-wide points: Vaccinated individuals (as opposed to placebo recipients) had higher spike-specific TCR breadth.

This sample's treatment: roughly 20 received Ad26.COV2.S at low or high dose, single or two shots; several received placebo; per-sample allocation not given. Sampling was performed 63 days after the first vaccine or placebo injection. This sequence was found in a person between 18 and 65 years old who received the Ad26.COV2.S COVID-19 vaccine or a placebo. Sequenced material: peripheral blood, taken in a trial of Ad26.COV2.S vaccine versus placebo.

The CDR3 sequence is CASTGTPTGELFF. The CDR3 DNA is TGTGCCAGCACTGGGACCCCTACCGGGGAGCTGTTTTTT. The chain uses TRBV2 and TRBJ2-2, with D perhaps given as TRBD1 or TRBD2 (5 bases each). The V end lost 7 bases, the J end lost 5 bases, and 11 bases lay between the germline ends. Germline V lookup: CDR1 SNHLY, CDR2 FYNNEI. The CDR3 has 13 amino acids. Full variable domain (outside the CDR3, taken from reference TRBV2 and TRBJ2-2): EPEVTQTPSHQVTQMGQEVILRCVPISNHLYFYWYRQILGQKVEFLVSFYNNEISEKSEIFDDQFSVERPDGSNFTLKIRSTKLEDSAMYFCASTGTPTGELFFGEGSRLTVL.